The next 28 T cell receptor beta chains were all read from a single sample in a study of OX40 agonist ivuxolimab in advanced cancers. TCRdb keeps only in-frame clones here, not all; method: immunoSEQ multiplex PCR. The table shows around 63,000 clones, with about 88% occurring only once. This specimen consisted of CD4+ or CD8+ T cells sorted from blood, obtained in a trial of the OX40 agonist ivuxolimab. The receptors here all came from an adult with an advanced solid tumor such as melanoma, head and neck, liver or kidney cancer.

The J gene is TRBJ2-7, the V gene TRBV4-3; 8 bases line up with TRBD2. The length of the CDR3 is 15 residues. Germline values: CDR1 LGHNA, CDR2 YSLEER. Trimming removed 3 bases from V and 4 bases from J; junction bases left unmatched: 8. The CDR3 bases are TGCGCCAGCAGCCAGCTAGCGGGTCCCTCTTACGAGCAGTACTTC. Residues: CASSQLAGPSYEQYF.

The chain joins TRBV6-6 to TRBJ2-5; 8 bases line up with TRBD1. There are 15 residues in the CDR3. J gave up 4 bases and V 3 bases, and 7 bases lay outside the gene matches. Germline lookup yields CDR1 MNHNY and CDR2 SVGAGI (reference sequence). In DNA, the CDR3 is TGTGCCAGCAGTTATACGCAGGGGGCTCCAGAGACCCAGTACTTC. It yields the protein CASSYTQGAPETQYF.

This chain uses TRBV29-1 with TRBJ2-3; D is uncertain. The V and J ends lost 3 bases and 0 bases respectively, with 19 bases between them. The CDR3 extends over 17 amino acids. The germline V gene encodes CDR1 SQVTM and CDR2 ANQGSEA. The CDR3 bases are TGCAGCGTTGAGGGGAACATGGGGATACCTAGCACAGATACGCAGTATTTT. Amino acids: CSVEGNMGIPSTDTQYF.

The V gene is TRBV10-3, the J gene TRBJ2-7; D is possibly TRBD2 (6 bases). The CDR3 covers 15 residues. V lost 0 bases, J lost 2 bases, and 11 bases lay in between. Per germline, CDR1 ENHRY and CDR2 SYGVKD. DNA of the CDR3: TGTGCCATCAGTGAGTCCGGGACTGGAGCCTACGAGCAGTACTTC. Its protein is CAISESGTGAYEQYF.

This rearrangement joins TRBV7-2 to TRBJ1-5, with unresolved D. The CDR3 spans 16 residues. CDR1 is SGHTA, CDR2 FQGNSA, per germline. V lost 1 base, J lost 3 bases, and 13 bases lay in between. The CDR3 region is CASSLVAQPLNQPQHF. The DNA for the CDR3 is TGTGCCAGCAGCTTAGTGGCGCAACCCCTCAATCAGCCCCAGCATTTT. Drawing the rest from reference TRBV7-2 and TRBJ1-5, the complete variable domain is GAGVSQSPSNKVTEKGKDVELRCDPISGHTALYWYRQSLGQGLEFLIYFQGNSAPDKSGLPSDRFSAERTGGSVSTLTIQRTQQEDSAVYLCASSLVAQPLNQPQHFGDGTRLSIL.

The rearrangement joins TRBV5-1 to TRBJ1-4; 7 bases are shared with TRBD1. The CDR3 length is 16 residues. The germline V gene encodes CDR1 SGHRS and CDR2 YFSETQ. V shed 0 bases and J 5 bases; nucleotides not matched to a gene: 7. DNA for the CDR3: TGCGCCAGCAGCTTGGGGGTGACAGGGCCAAATGAAAAACTGTTTTTT. This encodes CASSLGVTGPNEKLFF.

V and J are TRBV6-5 and TRBJ2-7; D ambiguous. In germline, CDR1 is MNHEY, CDR2 SVGAGI. Trimming stripped 0 bases from V and 3 bases from J, with 6 bases between. The CDR3 covers 13 residues. This CDR3 reads CASSYSALYEQYF. CDR3 nucleotide sequence: TGTGCCAGCAGTTACTCGGCGCTCTACGAGCAGTACTTC.

This chain links TRBV5-1 with TRBJ1-1, with a possible D match to TRBD1 (6 bases). The CDR3 totals 13 residues. Trimming stripped 4 bases from V and 8 bases from J, with 15 bases between. Germline-derived CDR1 and CDR2 are SGHRS and YFSETQ. CDR3 amino acids: CASSRGQSKEAFF. DNA of the CDR3: TGCGCCAGCAGCAGAGGACAGAGTAAAGAAGCTTTCTTT.

V usage is TRBV5-1 and J usage is TRBJ1-5; 8 nucleotides agree with TRBD1. Unmatched junction bases numbered 7, after V lost 4 bases and J lost 7 bases. Per germline, CDR1 SGHRS and CDR2 YFSETQ. The CDR3 totals 14 residues. CDR3 nucleotide sequence: TGCGCCAGCAGCGAAGGGACAGGTGGGCAGCCCCAGCATTTT. The encoded protein is CASSEGTGGQPQHF. Combining the CDR3 with reference TRBV5-1 and TRBJ1-5 gives the whole variable domain KAGVTQTPRYLIKTRGQQVTLSCSPISGHRSVSWYQQTPGQGLQFLFEYFSETQRNKGNFPGRFSGRQFSNSRSEMNVSTLELGDSALYLCASSEGTGGQPQHFGDGTRLSIL.

The chain joins TRBV5-1 to TRBJ2-2; D gene unclear. Germline V gene data show CDR1 as SGHRS and CDR2 as YFSETQ. Trimming took off 7 bases at V and 6 bases at J, with 16 bases between the two ends. The CDR3 runs 14 residues. The DNA for the CDR3 is TGCGCCAGCGGCCTGGGTCTGACGCCCGGGGAGCTGTTTTTT. Translating gives CASGLGLTPGELFF.

This sequence joins TRBV5-8 and TRBJ2-3; perhaps TRBD2 as D (6 bases). This CDR3 spans 17 amino acids. The V gene lost 0 bases and the J gene lost 4 bases, with 18 bases spanning the gap. Germline V gene lookup returns CDR1 SGHTS and CDR2 YDEGEE. CDR3 region: CASSLEVLAGRPDTQYF. The CDR3 DNA reads TGTGCCAGCAGCTTGGAAGTGTTGGCGGGACGCCCAGATACGCAGTATTTT.

A single count supports this clone. The rearrangement links TRBV27 to TRBJ1-5, with D possibly TRBD1 on 6 matching bases. This CDR3 contains 14 residues. Trimming took 9 bases from V and 0 from J, leaving 12 bases between them. Per germline, CDR1 MNHEY and CDR2 SMNVEV (reference sequence). CDR3 DNA sequence: TGTGCCAGTCGAGGGGGAGGTAGCAATCAGCCCCAGCATTTT. This translates into CASRGGGSNQPQHF.

This clone came up once. The V gene is TRBV7-9, the J gene TRBJ2-2; 7 bases align to TRBD1. V was pared by 4 bases and J by 6 bases, with 8 bases of the junction left unmatched. Germline V gene sequence: CDR1 SEHNR, CDR2 FQNEAQ (reference sequence). The CDR3 covers 15 residues. The CDR3 loop is CASSSGQPVAGELFF. The CDR3 DNA is TGTGCCAGCAGCTCGGGACAGCCGGTTGCCGGGGAGCTGTTTTTT.

This chain connects TRBV6-5 to TRBJ2-3, with D uncertain. Trimming took off 2 bases at V and 7 bases at J, with 4 bases between the two ends. CDR3 length: 11 amino acids. Germline V lookup: CDR1 MNHEY, CDR2 SVGAGI. CDR3: CASSYRNTQYF. The CDR3 DNA follows: TGTGCCAGCAGTTACAGAAATACGCAGTATTTT.

This clone was seen once. CDR3 sequence (DNA): TGTGCCAGCAGTGGAACCAGCGGGAGGGAATACAATGAGCAGTTCTTC. Protein sequence: CASSGTSGREYNEQFF. This chain joins TRBV25-1 and TRBJ2-1, with 10 bases aligning to TRBD2. The J segment lost 4 bases and the V segment lost 4 bases, leaving 7 bases of the junction unmatched. The germline V gene has CDR1 MGHDK and CDR2 SYGVNS. The CDR3 totals 16 residues.

The V and J genes are TRBV4-1 and TRBJ2-2, with D perhaps matching TRBD1 or TRBD2 (5 bases each). V shed 1 base and J shed 0 bases, with 15 bases lying between them. From germline, CDR1 is MGHRA and CDR2 YSYEKL. The CDR3 is 18 residues long. The CDR3 DNA reads TGCGCCAGCAGCCAAGGACTCCGGGACGGTACGAACACCGGGGAGCTGTTTTTT. This encodes CASSQGLRDGTNTGELFF.

Notes on this clone: Distinct nucleotide sequences in the sample also encode this CDR3. The CDR3 spells CASSPPGTLKNIQYF. In nucleotides, the CDR3 is TGTGCCAGCAGTCCCCCTGGGACGCTCAAAAACATTCAGTACTTC. V usage is TRBV5-6 and J usage is TRBJ2-4, with D possibly being TRBD1 or TRBD2 (5 bases each). Germline V CDR1 and CDR2: SGHDT, YYEEEE. This CDR3 has 15 amino acids. V was cut by 5 bases and J by 3 bases, with 15 bases left in between.

This clone came up once. The rearrangement uses TRBV7-2 and TRBJ2-1; weak D call: TRBD2 (6 bases). V was pared by 5 bases and J by 6 bases, with 23 bases between. CDR1 and CDR2 from the germline V gene are SGHTA and FQGNSA. The CDR3 totals 17 residues. CDR3 residues: CASSHRNPFAGSNEQFF. In nucleotides, the CDR3 is TGTGCCAGCAGCCATCGCAACCCTTTCGCGGGGTCCAATGAGCAGTTCTTC. Based on the CDR3 plus reference TRBV7-2 and TRBJ2-1, the full variable domain is GAGVSQSPSNKVTEKGKDVELRCDPISGHTALYWYRQSLGQGLEFLIYFQGNSAPDKSGLPSDRFSAERTGGSVSTLTIQRTQQEDSAVYLCASSHRNPFAGSNEQFFGPGTRLTVL.

The CDR3 region is CASSLAGAAGELFF. CDR3 coding DNA: TGTGCCAGCAGCTTGGCCGGAGCAGCCGGGGAGCTGTTTTTT. V and J are TRBV5-8 and TRBJ2-2, with no clear D. V was shortened by 0 bases and J by 6 bases, with 9 bases between the two germline ends. CDR1 and CDR2 from the germline V gene are SGHTS and YDEGEE. The CDR3 covers 14 residues.

The V call is TRBV11-3, the J call TRBJ2-4; TRBD1 matches at 11 bases. Germline V gene lookup returns CDR1 SGHNT and CDR2 YENEEA. CDR3 size: 18 residues. J gave up 3 bases and V 0 bases, and 7 bases lay outside the gene matches. CDR3 DNA: TGTGCCAGCAGCTTAGATGGACAGGGGGCACTGGGCAAAAACATTCAGTACTTC. Protein sequence: CASSLDGQGALGKNIQYF.

This chain joins TRBV11-3 and TRBJ2-3, with 8 bases matching TRBD2. Trimming cost V 0 bases and J 6 bases; bases outside gene matches: 8. The V gene's germline CDR1 is SGHNT and CDR2 YENEEA. The CDR3 sequence is 16 residues long. The CDR3 here is CASSLDGGGIMDTQYF. CDR3 nucleotide sequence: TGTGCCAGCAGCTTAGACGGCGGGGGGATTATGGATACGCAGTATTTT.

The chain couples TRBV11-3 to TRBJ2-2; 8 positions match TRBD2. V dropped 5 bases and J dropped 2; count of bases not matched to a gene: 4. Germline CDR1 and CDR2: SGHNT and YENEEA. The CDR3 covers 15 residues. The DNA of the CDR3 is TGTGCCAGCAGCCCAGCGGGGGCTAACACCGGGGAGCTGTTTTTT. Translation: CASSPAGANTGELFF.

The chain links TRBV20-1 to TRBJ2-1; 7 bases align to TRBD1. The CDR3 has 11 residues. The ends lost 6 bases at V and 7 bases at J; junction bases unmatched: 3. The germline V gene encodes CDR1 DFQATT and CDR2 SNEGSKA (reference sequence). The CDR3 here is CSARGWNEQFF. CDR3 DNA sequence: TGCAGTGCCAGGGGGTGGAATGAGCAGTTCTTC.

V usage is TRBV5-1 and J usage is TRBJ1-4; D is unclear. Germline assignment: CDR1 SGHRS and CDR2 YFSETQ. The CDR3 consists of 13 residues. Trimming pared 4 bases from V and 4 bases from J, leaving 8 bases between. CDR3 amino acids: CASSLQSNEKLFF. The CDR3 region has the DNA TGCGCCAGCAGCCTCCAGAGTAATGAAAAACTGTTTTTT.

The rearrangement links TRBV28 to TRBJ1-2, with D tentatively TRBD1 (5 bases). The CDR3 length is 13 residues. Germline V gene data show CDR1 as MDHEN and CDR2 as SYDVKM. Trimming left V 10 bases short and J 1 base short, with 13 bases between. The CDR3 is CATAGGFNYGYTF. The CDR3 DNA reads TGTGCCACCGCTGGGGGGTTTAACTATGGCTACACCTTC.

The chain couples TRBV2 to TRBJ2-7; D unresolved. The ends were cut back, 6 bases at V and 7 bases at J, with 13 bases in the middle. The CDR3 is 12 residues long. The germline V gene has CDR1 SNHLY and CDR2 FYNNEI. CDR3: CASSSTRREQYF. The DNA for the CDR3 is TGTGCCAGCAGCTCGACTCGGCGGGAGCAGTACTTC. The variable domain in full, completed from reference TRBV2 and TRBJ2-7, reads EPEVTQTPSHQVTQMGQEVILRCVPISNHLYFYWYRQILGQKVEFLVSFYNNEISEKSEIFDDQFSVERPDGSNFTLKIRSTKLEDSAMYFCASSSTRREQYFGPGTRLTVT.

This clone appeared a few times. The V gene is TRBV6-1, the J gene TRBJ2-7, with 11 nucleotides matching TRBD2. Germline V gene sequence: CDR1 MNHNS, CDR2 SASEGT. The CDR3 sequence is 15 residues long. J lost 0 bases, V lost 6 bases, and 4 bases had no gene match. CDR3 in amino acids: CASSLGTSGSYEQYF. In DNA form, the CDR3 reads TGTGCCAGCAGCCTTGGGACTAGCGGCTCCTACGAGCAGTACTTC.

The genes are TRBV19 and TRBJ2-3, with 7 bases fitting TRBD2. Germline V gene lookup returns CDR1 LNHDA and CDR2 SQIVND (reference sequence). V dropped 5 bases and J dropped 4; count of bases not matched to a gene: 9. The CDR3 runs 15 residues. CDR3 loop: CASSLYSGSADTQYF. CDR3 coding DNA: TGTGCCAGTAGTTTATATAGCGGGTCGGCAGATACGCAGTATTTT.